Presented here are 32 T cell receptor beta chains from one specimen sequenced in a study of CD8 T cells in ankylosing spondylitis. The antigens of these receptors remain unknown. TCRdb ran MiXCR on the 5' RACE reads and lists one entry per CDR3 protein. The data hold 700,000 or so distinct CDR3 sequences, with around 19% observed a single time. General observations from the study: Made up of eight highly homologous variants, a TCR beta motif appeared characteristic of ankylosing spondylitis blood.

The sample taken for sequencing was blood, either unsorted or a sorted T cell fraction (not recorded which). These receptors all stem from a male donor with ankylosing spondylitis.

This chain's CDR3 is CASTGTYRNTGELFF. CDR3 in DNA: TGTGCCAGCACCGGGACTTACAGGAACACCGGGGAGCTGTTTTTT. This chain connects TRBV6-1 to TRBJ2-2, with D tentatively TRBD2 (6 bases). Trimming removed 7 bases from V and 1 base from J, with 13 bases in between. Germline CDR1 MNHNS, CDR2 SASEGT. The CDR3 is 15 residues long.

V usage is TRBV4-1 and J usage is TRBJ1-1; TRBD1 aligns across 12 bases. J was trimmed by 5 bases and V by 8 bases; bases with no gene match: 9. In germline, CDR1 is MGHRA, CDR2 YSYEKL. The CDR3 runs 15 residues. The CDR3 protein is CASGRDRGRGTEAFF. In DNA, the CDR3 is TGCGCCAGCGGCCGGGACAGGGGGCGCGGGACTGAAGCTTTCTTT.

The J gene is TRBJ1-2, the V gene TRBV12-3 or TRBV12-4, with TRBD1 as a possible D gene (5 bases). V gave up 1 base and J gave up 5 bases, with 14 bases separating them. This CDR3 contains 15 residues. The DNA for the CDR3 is TGTGCCAGCAGTTTAGATCAGGGTGGGGAGTATGGCTACACCTTC. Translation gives CASSLDQGGEYGYTF.

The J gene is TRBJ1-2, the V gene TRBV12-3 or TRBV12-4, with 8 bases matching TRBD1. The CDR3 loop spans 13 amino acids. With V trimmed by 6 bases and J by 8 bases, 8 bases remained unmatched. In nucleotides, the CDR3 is TGTGCCAGCAGGGACCAGGGGGCGTCGGGCTACACCTTC. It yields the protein CASRDQGASGYTF.

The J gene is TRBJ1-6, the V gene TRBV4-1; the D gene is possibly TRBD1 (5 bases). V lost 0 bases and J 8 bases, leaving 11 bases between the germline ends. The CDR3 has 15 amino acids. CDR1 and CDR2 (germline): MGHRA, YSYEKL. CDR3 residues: CASSQERQLYSPLHF. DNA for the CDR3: TGCGCCAGCAGCCAAGAAAGACAGCTGTATTCACCCCTCCACTTT.

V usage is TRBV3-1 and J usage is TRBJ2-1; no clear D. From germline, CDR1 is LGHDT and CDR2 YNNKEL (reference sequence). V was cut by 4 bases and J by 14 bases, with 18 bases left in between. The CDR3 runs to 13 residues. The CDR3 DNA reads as TGTGCCAGCAGCCGTGGCGGAGCAATCAGGAAGTTCTTC. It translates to CASSRGGAIRKFF.

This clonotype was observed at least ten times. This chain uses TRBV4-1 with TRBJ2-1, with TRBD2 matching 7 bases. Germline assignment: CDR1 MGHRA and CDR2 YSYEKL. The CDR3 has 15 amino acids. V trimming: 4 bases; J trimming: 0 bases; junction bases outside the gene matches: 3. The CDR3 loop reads CASSRGGISYNEQFF. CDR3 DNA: TGCGCCAGCAGCCGGGGGGGGATCTCCTACAATGAGCAGTTCTTC.

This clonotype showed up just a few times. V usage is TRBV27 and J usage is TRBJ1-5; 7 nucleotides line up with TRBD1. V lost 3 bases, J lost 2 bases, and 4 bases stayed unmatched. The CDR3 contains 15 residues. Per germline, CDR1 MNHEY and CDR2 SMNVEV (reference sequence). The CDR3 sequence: CASSFDRVGNQPQHF. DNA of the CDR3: TGTGCCAGCAGTTTCGACAGGGTGGGCAATCAGCCCCAGCATTTT.

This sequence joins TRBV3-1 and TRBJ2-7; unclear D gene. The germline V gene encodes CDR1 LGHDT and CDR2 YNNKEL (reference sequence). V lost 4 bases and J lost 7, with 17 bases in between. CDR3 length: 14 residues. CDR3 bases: TGTGCCAGCAGCCTAGGAGCTATGGCGTGGGAGCAGTACTTC. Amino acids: CASSLGAMAWEQYF.

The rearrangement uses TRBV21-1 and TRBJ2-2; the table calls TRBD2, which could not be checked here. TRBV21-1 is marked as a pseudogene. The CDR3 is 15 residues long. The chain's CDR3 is CASDTGTPNTGELFF. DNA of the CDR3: TGTGCCAGCGACACCGGGACTCCGAACACCGGGGAGCTGTTTTTT.

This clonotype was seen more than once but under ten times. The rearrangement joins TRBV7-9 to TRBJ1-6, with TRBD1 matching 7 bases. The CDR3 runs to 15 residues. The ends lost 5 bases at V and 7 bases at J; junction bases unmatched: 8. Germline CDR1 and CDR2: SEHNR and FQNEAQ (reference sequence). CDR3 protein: CASSPGDRANSPLHF. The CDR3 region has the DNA TGTGCCAGCAGCCCGGGGGACAGAGCCAATTCACCCCTCCACTTT.

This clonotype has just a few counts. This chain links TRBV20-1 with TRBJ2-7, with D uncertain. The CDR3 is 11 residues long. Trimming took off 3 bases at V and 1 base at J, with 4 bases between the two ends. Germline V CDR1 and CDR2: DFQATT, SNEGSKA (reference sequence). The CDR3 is CSARRSYEQYF. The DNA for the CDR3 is TGCAGTGCTAGGCGGTCCTACGAGCAGTACTTC.

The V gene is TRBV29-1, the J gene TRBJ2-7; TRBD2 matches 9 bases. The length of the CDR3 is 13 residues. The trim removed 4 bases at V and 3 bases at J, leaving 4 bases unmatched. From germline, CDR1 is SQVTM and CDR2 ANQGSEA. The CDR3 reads CSVGGGRDYEQYF. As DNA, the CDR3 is TGCAGCGTTGGGGGCGGGAGGGACTACGAGCAGTACTTC.

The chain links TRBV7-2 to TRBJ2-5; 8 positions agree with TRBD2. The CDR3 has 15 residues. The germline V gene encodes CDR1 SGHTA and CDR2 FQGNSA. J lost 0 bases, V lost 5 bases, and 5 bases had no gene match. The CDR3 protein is CASSPRGGYQETQYF. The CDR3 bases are TGTGCCAGCAGCCCCCGCGGGGGGTACCAAGAGACCCAGTACTTC.

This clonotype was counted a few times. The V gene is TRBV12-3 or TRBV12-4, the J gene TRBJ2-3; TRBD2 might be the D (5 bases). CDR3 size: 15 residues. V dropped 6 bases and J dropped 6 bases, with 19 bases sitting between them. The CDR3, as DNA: TGTGCCAGCAGCCGCGGGTCGTCGGCCCCCGATACGCAGTATTTT. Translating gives CASSRGSSAPDTQYF.

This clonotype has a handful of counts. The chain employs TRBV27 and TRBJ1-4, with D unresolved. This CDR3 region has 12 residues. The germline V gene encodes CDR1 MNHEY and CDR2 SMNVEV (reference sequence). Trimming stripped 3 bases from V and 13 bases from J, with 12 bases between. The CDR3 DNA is TGTGCCAGCAGTTTCTGGGGTGAGAGACTGTTTTTT. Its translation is CASSFWGERLFF.

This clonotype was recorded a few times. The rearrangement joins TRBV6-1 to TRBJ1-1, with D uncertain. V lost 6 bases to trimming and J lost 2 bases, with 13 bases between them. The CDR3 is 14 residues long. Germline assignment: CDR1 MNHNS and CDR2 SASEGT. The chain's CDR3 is CASSLQRSNTEAFF. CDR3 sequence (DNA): TGTGCCAGCAGCCTACAAAGGTCTAACACTGAAGCTTTCTTT.

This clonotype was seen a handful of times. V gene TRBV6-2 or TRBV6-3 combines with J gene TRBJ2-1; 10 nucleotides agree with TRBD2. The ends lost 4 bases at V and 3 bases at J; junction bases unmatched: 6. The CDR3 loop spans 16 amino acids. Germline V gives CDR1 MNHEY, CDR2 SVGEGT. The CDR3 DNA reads TGTGCCAGCAGTTCGGCTAGCGGGAGTAGCTACAATGAGCAGTTCTTC. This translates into CASSSASGSSYNEQFF.

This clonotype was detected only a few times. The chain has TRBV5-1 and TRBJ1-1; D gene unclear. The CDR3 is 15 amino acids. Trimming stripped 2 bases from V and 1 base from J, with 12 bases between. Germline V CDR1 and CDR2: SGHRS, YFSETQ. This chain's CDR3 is CASSFGSTQNTEAFF. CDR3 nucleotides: TGCGCCAGCAGCTTCGGCAGTACCCAGAACACTGAAGCTTTCTTT.

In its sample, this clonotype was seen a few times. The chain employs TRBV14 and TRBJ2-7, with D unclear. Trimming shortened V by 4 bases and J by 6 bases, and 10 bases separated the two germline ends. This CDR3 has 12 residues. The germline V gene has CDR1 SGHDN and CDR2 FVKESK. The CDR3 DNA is TGTGCCAGCAGCCCGTTCCCTGGCGAGCAGTACTTC. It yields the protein CASSPFPGEQYF. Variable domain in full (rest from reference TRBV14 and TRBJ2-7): EAGVTQFPSHSVIEKGQTVTLRCDPISGHDNLYWYRRVMGKEIKFLLHFVKESKQDESGMPNNRFLAERTGGTYSTLKVQPAELEDSGVYFCASSPFPGEQYFGPGTRLTVT.

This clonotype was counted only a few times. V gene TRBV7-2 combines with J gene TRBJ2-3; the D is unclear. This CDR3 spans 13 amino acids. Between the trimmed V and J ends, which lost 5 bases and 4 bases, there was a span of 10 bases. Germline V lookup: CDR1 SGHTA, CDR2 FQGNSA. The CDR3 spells CASSVQLADTQYF. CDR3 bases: TGTGCCAGCAGCGTCCAGCTGGCAGATACGCAGTATTTT.

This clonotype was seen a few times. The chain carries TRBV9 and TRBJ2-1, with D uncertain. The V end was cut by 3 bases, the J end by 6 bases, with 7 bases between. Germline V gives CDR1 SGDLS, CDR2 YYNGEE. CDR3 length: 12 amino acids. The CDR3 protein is CASSGARNEQFF. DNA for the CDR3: TGTGCCAGCAGCGGTGCCCGCAATGAGCAGTTCTTC.

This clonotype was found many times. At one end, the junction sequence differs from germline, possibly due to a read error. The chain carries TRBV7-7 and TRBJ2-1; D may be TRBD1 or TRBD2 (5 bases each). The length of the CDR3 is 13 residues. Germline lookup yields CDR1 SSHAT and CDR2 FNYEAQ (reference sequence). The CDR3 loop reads CASSDVGVGEQFF. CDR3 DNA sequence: TGTGCTAGCAGTGACGTGGGGGTAGGAGAGCAGTTCTTC.

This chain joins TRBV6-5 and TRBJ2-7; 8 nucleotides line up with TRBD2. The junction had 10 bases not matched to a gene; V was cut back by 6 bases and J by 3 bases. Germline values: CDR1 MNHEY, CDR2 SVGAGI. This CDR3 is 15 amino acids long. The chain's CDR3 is CASSYMGGTSYEQYF. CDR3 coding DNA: TGTGCCAGCAGCTACATGGGGGGGACTAGCTACGAGCAGTACTTC.

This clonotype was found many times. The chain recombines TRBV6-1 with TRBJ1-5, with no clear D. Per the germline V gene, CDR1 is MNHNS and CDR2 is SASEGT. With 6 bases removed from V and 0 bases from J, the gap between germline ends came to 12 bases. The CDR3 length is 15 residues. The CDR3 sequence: CASRVDGFSNQPQHF. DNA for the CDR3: TGTGCCAGCAGAGTCGACGGGTTTAGCAATCAGCCCCAGCATTTT.

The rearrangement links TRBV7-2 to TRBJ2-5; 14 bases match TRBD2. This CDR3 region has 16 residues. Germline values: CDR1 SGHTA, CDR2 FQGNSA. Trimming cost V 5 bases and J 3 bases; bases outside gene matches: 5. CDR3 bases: TGTGCCAGCAGCCCGCGACTAGCGGGAGGGGAAGAGACCCAGTACTTC. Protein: CASSPRLAGGEETQYF.

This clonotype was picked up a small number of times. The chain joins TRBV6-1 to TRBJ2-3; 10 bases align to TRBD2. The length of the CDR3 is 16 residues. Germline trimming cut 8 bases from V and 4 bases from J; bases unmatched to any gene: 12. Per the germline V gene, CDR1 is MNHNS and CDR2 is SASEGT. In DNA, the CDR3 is TGTGCCAGCGGTAATGGGCTAGCGGGAGCTTCAGATACGCAGTATTTT. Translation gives CASGNGLAGASDTQYF.

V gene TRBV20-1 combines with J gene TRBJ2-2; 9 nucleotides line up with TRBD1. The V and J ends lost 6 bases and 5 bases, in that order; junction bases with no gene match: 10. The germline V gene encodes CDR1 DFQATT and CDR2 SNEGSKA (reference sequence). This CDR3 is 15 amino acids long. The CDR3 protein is CSATGRQGGTGELFF. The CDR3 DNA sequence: TGCAGTGCCACTGGGAGACAGGGGGGGACCGGGGAGCTGTTTTTT.

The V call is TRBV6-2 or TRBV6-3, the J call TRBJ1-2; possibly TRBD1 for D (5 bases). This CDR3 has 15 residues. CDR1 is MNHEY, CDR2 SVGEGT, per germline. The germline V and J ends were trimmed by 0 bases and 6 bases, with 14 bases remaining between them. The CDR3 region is CASSYSKWGEDGYTF. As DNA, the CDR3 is TGTGCCAGCAGTTACTCGAAATGGGGGGAAGATGGCTACACCTTC.

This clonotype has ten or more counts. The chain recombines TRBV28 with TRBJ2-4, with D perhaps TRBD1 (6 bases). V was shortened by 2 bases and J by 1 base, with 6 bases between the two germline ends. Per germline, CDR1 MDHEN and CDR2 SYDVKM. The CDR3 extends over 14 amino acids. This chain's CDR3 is CASSLQGAKNIQYF. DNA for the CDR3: TGTGCCAGCAGTTTACAGGGGGCCAAAAACATTCAGTACTTC.

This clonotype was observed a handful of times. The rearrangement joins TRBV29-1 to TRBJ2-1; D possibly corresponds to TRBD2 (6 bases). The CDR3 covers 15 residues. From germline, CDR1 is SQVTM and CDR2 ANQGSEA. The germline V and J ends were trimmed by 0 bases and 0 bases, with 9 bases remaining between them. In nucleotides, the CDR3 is TGCAGCGTTGAAGAGGGACTGAGCTCCTACAATGAGCAGTTCTTC. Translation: CSVEEGLSSYNEQFF.

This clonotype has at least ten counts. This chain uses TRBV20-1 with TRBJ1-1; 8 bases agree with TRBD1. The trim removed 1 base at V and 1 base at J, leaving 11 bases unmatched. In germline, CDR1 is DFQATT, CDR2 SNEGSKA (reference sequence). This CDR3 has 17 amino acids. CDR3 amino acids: CSARGGLRDRRNTEAFF. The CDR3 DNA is TGCAGTGCTAGAGGGGGGCTCCGGGACAGGCGGAACACTGAAGCTTTCTTT.